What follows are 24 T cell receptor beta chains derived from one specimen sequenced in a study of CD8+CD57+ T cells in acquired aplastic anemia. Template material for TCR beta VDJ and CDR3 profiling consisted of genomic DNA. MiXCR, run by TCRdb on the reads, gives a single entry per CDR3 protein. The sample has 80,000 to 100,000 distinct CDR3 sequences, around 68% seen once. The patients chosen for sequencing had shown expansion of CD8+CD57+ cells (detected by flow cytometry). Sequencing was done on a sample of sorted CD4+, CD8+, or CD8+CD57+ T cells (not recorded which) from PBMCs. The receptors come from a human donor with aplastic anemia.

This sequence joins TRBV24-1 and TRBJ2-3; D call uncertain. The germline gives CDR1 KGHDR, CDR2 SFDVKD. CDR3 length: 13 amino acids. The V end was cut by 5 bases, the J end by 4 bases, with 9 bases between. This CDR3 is CATSVPPSDTQYF. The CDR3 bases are TGTGCCACCAGTGTCCCCCCTTCAGATACGCAGTATTTT.

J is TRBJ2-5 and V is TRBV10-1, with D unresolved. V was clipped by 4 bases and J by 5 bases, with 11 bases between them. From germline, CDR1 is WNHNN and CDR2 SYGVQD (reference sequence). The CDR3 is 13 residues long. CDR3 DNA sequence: TGCGCCAGCAGTGGAACTACGAGGGAGACCCAGTACTTC. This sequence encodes CASSGTTRETQYF.

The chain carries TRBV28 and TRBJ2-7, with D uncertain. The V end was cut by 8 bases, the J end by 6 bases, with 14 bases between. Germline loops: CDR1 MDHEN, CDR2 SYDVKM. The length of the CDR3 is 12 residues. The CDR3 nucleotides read TGTGCCAGCGCCCTAATGACAAGCGAGCAGTACTTC. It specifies CASALMTSEQYF. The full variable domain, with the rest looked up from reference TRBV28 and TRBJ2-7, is DVKVTQSSRYLVKRTGEKVFLECVQDMDHENMFWYRQDPGLGLRLIYFSYDVKMKEKGDIPEGYSVSREKKERFSLILESASTNQTSMYLCASALMTSEQYFGPGTRLTVT.

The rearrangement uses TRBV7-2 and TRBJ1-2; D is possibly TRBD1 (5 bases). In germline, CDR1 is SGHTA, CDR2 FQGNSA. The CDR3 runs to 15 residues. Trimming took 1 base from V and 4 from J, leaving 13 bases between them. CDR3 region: CASSLGQGWLYGYTF. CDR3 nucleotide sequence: TGTGCCAGCAGCTTAGGGCAGGGCTGGCTCTATGGCTACACCTTC.

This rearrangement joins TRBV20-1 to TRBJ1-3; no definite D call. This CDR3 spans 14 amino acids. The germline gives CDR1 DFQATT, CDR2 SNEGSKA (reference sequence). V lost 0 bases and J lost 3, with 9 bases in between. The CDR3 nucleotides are TGCAGTGCTAGAGATGGAAGGGATGGAAACACCATATATTTT. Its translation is CSARDGRDGNTIYF.

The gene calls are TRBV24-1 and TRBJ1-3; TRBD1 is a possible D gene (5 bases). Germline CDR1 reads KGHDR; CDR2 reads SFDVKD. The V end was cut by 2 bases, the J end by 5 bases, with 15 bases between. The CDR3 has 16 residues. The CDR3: CATSDSGEEPRNTIYF. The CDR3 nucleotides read TGTGCCACCAGTGATTCGGGGGAAGAACCAAGAAACACCATATATTTT.

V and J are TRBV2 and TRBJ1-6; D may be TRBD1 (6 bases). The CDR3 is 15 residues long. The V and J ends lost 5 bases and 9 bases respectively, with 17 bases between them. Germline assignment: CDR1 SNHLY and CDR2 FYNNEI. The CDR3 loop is CASSWDTTNSSPLHF. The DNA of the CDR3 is TGTGCCAGCAGTTGGGACACCACAAATAGTTCACCCCTCCACTTT.

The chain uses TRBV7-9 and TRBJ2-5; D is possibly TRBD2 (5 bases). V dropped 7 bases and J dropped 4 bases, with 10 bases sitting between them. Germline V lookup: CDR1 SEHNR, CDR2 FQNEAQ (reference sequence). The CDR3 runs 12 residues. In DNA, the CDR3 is TGTGCCAGCATGAGGGATGCAGAGACCCAGTACTTC. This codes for CASMRDAETQYF.

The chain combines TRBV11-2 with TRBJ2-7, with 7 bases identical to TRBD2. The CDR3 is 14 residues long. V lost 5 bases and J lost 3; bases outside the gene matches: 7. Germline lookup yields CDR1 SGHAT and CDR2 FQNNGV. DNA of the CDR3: TGTGCCAGCAGCCTTTGGGGGGGGGTCTACGAGCAGTACTTC. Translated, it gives CASSLWGGVYEQYF. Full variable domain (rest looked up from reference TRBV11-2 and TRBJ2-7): EAGVAQSPRYKIIEKRQSVAFWCNPISGHATLYWYQQILGQGPKLLIQFQNNGVVDDSQLPKDRFSAERLKGVDSTLKIQPAKLEDSAVYLCASSLWGGVYEQYFGPGTRLTVT.

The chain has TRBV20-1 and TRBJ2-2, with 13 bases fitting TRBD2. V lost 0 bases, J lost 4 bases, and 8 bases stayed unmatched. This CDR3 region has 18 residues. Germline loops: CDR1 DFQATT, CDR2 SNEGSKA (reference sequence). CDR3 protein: CSARDSTSGGIGTGELFF. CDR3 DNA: TGCAGTGCTAGAGATTCGACTAGCGGGGGGATCGGCACCGGGGAGCTGTTTTTT.

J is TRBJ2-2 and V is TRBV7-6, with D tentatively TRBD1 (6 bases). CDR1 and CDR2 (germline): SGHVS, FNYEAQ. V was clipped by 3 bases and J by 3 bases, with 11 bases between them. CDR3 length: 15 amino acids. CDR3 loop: CASSFQDSDTGELFF. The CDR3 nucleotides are TGTGCCAGCAGCTTTCAGGACAGTGACACCGGGGAGCTGTTTTTT. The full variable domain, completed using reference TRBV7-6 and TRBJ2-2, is GAGVSQSPRYKVTKRGQDVALRCDPISGHVSLYWYRQALGQGPEFLTYFNYEAQQDKSGLPNDRFSAERPEGSISTLTIQRTEQRDSAMYRCASSFQDSDTGELFFGEGSRLTVL.

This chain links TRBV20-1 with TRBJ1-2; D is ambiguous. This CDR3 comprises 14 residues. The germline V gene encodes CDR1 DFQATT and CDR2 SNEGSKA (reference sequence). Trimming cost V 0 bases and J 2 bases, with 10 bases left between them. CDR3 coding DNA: TGCAGTGCTAGAGATAAGCTTTTGAACTATGGCTACACCTTC. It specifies CSARDKLLNYGYTF.

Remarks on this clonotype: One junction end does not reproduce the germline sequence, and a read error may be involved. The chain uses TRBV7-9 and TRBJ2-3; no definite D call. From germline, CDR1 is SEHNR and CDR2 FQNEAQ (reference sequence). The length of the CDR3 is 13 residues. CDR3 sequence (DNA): TGCGCCAGCAGCTCTGACCCCACCGATACGCAGTATTTT. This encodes CASSSDPTDTQYF.

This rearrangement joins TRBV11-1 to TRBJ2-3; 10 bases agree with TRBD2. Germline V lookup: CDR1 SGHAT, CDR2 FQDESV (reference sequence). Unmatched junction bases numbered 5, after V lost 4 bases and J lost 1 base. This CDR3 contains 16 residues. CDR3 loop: CASSSQRGGRTDTQYF. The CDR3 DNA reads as TGTGCCAGCAGCTCCCAGCGGGGGGGCCGCACAGATACGCAGTATTTT.

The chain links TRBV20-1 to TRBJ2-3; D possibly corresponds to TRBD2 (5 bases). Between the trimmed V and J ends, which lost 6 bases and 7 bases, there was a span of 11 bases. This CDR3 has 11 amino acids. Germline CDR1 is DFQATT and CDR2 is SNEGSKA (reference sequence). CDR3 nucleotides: TGCAGTGCCCTCCTAGCTAATACGCAGTATTTT. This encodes CSALLANTQYF.

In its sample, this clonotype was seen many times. CDR3 nucleotides: TGTGCCAGCAGCTTAGATGTGGGGGGGCATGGCAATGAGCAGTTCTTC. It encodes CASSLDVGGHGNEQFF. This chain joins TRBV11-2 and TRBJ2-1, with D maybe TRBD2 (7 bases). CDR3 length: 16 amino acids. Trimming took off 0 bases at V and 6 bases at J, with 15 bases between the two ends. CDR1 is SGHAT and CDR2 is FQNNGV in the germline V gene.

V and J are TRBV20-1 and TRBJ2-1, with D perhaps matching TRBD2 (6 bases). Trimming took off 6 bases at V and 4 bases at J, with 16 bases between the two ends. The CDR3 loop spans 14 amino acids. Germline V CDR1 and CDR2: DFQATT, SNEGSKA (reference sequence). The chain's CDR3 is CSARRGSPYNEQFF. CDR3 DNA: TGCAGTGCGAGACGGGGGAGTCCGTACAATGAGCAGTTCTTC.

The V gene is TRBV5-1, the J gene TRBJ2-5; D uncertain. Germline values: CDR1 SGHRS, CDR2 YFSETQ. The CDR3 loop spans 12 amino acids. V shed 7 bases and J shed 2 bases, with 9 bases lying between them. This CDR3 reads CASAKEQETQYF. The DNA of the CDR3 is TGCGCCAGCGCCAAAGAACAAGAGACCCAGTACTTC.

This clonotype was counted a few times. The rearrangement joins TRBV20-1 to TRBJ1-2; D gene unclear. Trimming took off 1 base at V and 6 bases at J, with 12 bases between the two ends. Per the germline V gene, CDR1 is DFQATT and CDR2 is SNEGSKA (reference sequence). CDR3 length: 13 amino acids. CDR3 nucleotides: TGCAGTGCTAGAGTGGGCCGCTTTCATGGCTACACCTTC. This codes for CSARVGRFHGYTF.

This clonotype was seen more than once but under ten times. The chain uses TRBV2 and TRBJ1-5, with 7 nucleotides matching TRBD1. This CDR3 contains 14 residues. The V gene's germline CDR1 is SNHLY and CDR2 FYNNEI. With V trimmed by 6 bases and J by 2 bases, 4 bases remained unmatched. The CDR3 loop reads CASRPGGGNQPQHF. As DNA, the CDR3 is TGTGCCAGCAGGCCAGGGGGAGGCAATCAGCCCCAGCATTTT.

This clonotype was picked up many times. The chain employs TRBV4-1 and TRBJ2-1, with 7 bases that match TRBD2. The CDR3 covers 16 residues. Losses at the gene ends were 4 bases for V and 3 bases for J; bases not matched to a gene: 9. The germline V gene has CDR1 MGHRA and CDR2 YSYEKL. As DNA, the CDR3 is TGCGCCAGCAGCCCCTCTTCCAGCGGGGTCTACAATGAGCAGTTCTTC. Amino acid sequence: CASSPSSSGVYNEQFF.

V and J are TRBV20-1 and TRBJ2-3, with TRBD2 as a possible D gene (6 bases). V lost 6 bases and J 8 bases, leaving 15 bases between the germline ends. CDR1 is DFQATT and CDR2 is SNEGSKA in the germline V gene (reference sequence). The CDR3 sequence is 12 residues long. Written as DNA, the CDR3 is TGCAGTGCCCCGGCTAGCGTAGGTACGCAGTATTTT. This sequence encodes CSAPASVGTQYF.

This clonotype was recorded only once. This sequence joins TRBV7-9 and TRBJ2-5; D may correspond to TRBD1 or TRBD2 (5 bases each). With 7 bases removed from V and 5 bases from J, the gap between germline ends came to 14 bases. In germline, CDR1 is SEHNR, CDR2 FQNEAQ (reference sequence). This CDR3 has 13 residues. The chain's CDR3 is CASNPHGGETQYF. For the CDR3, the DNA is TGTGCCAGCAACCCACATGGGGGTGAGACCCAGTACTTC.

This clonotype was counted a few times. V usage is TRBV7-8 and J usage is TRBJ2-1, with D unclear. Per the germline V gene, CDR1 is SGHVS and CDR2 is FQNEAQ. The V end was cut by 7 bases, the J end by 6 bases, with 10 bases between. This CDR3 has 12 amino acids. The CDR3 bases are TGTGCCAGCATCACCACGGGCAATGAGCAGTTCTTC. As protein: CASITTGNEQFF.